The clone carrying this TCR beta chain was found many times. This entry belongs to a study of human T cells and chemical hapten exposure. The length of the CDR3 is 18 residues. Trimming at V came to 2 bases and at J to 4 bases, leaving 9 bases not matched to a gene. Germline values: CDR1 MRHNA, CDR2 SNTAGT. Time point reported: pre-sensitization, week 0. Treatment reported: therapeutic diphenylcyclopropenone sensitization with weekly scalp DPC. MiXCR, applied by TCRdb to the RACE reads, yields one record per CDR3 protein. The sample shows more than 75,000 distinct CDR3 sequences, roughly 8.8% of them seen only once.

Material: whole blood, obtained in connection with sensitization to the hapten diphenylcyclopropenone (DPC). The rearrangement links TRBV6-4 to TRBJ1-5, with 12 bases fitting TRBD1. The source is a woman between 40 and 50 years old with alopecia areata. Some clones in this sample may be carry-over from other donors' samples. CDR3 protein: CASSDRRGTGGKNQPQHF. The CDR3 DNA reads as TGTGCCAGCAGTGACCGAAGGGGGACAGGGGGCAAGAATCAGCCCCAGCATTTT.